A single sample is the source of the 2 T cell receptor beta chains below, sequenced in a study of T cell changes during pregnancy in multiple sclerosis. Libraries were prepared by immunoSEQ multiplex PCR; TCRdb keeps only in-frame clonotypes and omits some of them. The table records 58,000 or so clones, 92% of them present only once. The material sequenced was CD4+ T cells from peripheral blood mononuclear cells, taken in the third trimester of pregnancy. The receptor set was obtained from a female donor with multiple sclerosis, enrolled in a pregnancy study.

The V gene is TRBV4-1, the J gene TRBJ1-6; D possibly corresponds to TRBD1 (5 bases). Germline loops: CDR1 MGHRA, CDR2 YSYEKL. Trimming stripped 4 bases from V and 13 bases from J, with 17 bases between. This CDR3 contains 14 residues. CDR3 region: CASSPGQGITPLHF. The CDR3 bases are TGCGCCAGCAGCCCAGGACAAGGCATAACGCCCCTCCACTTT.

The chain couples TRBV2 to TRBJ2-3, with 8 bases identical to TRBD2. J gave up 5 bases and V 4 bases, and 14 bases lay outside the gene matches. The CDR3 consists of 17 residues. From germline, CDR1 is SNHLY and CDR2 FYNNEI. The CDR3 sequence: CASSVNPRSAGVDTQYF. In DNA, the CDR3 is TGTGCCAGCAGTGTAAATCCGCGATCAGCGGGGGTAGATACGCAGTATTTT.